This T cell receptor (beta chain) is from a study of T cell repertoires in cytomegalovirus infection. Study-wide findings and caveats: CMV-specific HLA-C-restricted TCR beta clonotypes dominated the ex vivo response.

This clonotype was counted a few times. Antigen specificity is unknown. TCRdb ran MiXCR on the reads and lists one entry per CDR3 protein. This sample has some 500,000 distinct CDR3 sequences, with around two fifths found just once. Germline lookup yields CDR1 MNHNY and CDR2 SVGAGI (reference sequence). The V gene lost 6 bases and the J gene lost 0 bases, with 14 bases spanning the gap. The CDR3 covers 16 residues. This receptor was identified in a human donor in good health (CMV status not recorded). Some clones in this sample may be carry-over from other donors' samples. This chain links TRBV6-6 with TRBJ1-4, with D maybe TRBD1 (5 bases). The material was cultured PBMCs, obtained from culture after CMV antigen stimulation. CDR3 sequence (DNA): TGTGCCAGCAGCCGTCGAAGGGGAACAACTAATGAAAAACTGTTTTTT. Its protein product is CASSRRRGTTNEKLFF.